A single sample is the source of the 8 T cell receptor beta chains below, sequenced in a study of OX40 agonist ivuxolimab in advanced cancers. Repertoires were generated with immunoSEQ multiplex PCR, while TCRdb's copy carries only in-frame clones and drops some. The data contain roughly 25,000 clones, around 90% of them singletons. Sequences were derived from CD4+ or CD8+ T cells sorted from blood, sampled in a trial of the OX40 agonist ivuxolimab. Every receptor here comes from an adult with an advanced solid tumor such as melanoma, head and neck, liver or kidney cancer.

This chain links TRBV19 with TRBJ2-2; D may be TRBD1 or TRBD2 (5 bases each). Trimming left V 5 bases short and J 1 base short, with 11 bases between. Germline loops: CDR1 LNHDA, CDR2 SQIVND (reference sequence). This CDR3 spans 15 amino acids. In DNA, the CDR3 is TGTGCCAGTAGTTTGGGGGTGGGGAACACCGGGGAGCTGTTTTTT. Amino acids: CASSLGVGNTGELFF.

This chain joins TRBV11-2 and TRBJ1-1; D is uncertain. The length of the CDR3 is 13 residues. V was clipped by 5 bases and J by 3 bases, with 10 bases between them. Germline V CDR1 and CDR2: SGHAT, FQNNGV. The chain's CDR3 is CASSRGRDTEAFF. The CDR3 DNA is TGTGCCAGCAGCAGAGGGAGGGACACTGAAGCTTTCTTT.

The sample holds a few counts of this clone. The chain links TRBV5-1 to TRBJ1-2, with D unclear. Between the trimmed V and J ends, which lost 5 bases and 3 bases, there was a span of 14 bases. Looked up from germline, CDR1 is SGHRS and CDR2 is YFSETQ. This CDR3 has 14 amino acids. The CDR3 loop reads CASRASGTDYGYTF. DNA for the CDR3: TGCGCCAGCAGAGCTTCGGGTACGGACTATGGCTACACCTTC.

The chain uses TRBV6-5 and TRBJ1-3; a possible D gene is TRBD1 (6 bases). Trimming took off 1 base at V and 1 base at J, with 8 bases between the two ends. CDR3 length: 15 residues. CDR1 is MNHEY, CDR2 SVGAGI, per germline. The CDR3 reads CASSYFQGSGNTIYF. CDR3 bases: TGTGCCAGCAGTTACTTTCAGGGGTCTGGAAACACCATATATTTT.

The chain links TRBV4-1 to TRBJ1-2; 9 bases match TRBD1. CDR1 and CDR2 (germline): MGHRA, YSYEKL. This CDR3 is built from 15 residues. J lost 3 bases, V lost 1 base, and 3 bases had no gene match. The CDR3 coding sequence is TGCGCCAGCAGCCAAGTGGGACAGGGATACTATGGCTACACCTTC. Residues: CASSQVGQGYYGYTF.

The chain has TRBV4-2 and TRBJ2-1; TRBD1 might be the D (5 bases). The CDR3 consists of 16 residues. Germline V lookup: CDR1 LGHNA, CDR2 YNFKEQ. V was shortened by 0 bases and J by 4 bases, with 13 bases between the two germline ends. This chain's CDR3 is CASSQDFQGSYNEQFF. The CDR3 coding sequence is TGTGCCAGCAGCCAAGATTTCCAGGGCTCATACAATGAGCAGTTCTTC.

This chain uses TRBV9 with TRBJ1-5; D perhaps matches TRBD1 (5 bases). This CDR3 comprises 20 residues. Germline V gene sequence: CDR1 SGDLS, CDR2 YYNGEE. The ends were cut back, 0 bases at V and 0 bases at J, with 22 bases in the middle. CDR3 coding DNA: TGTGCCAGCAGCGTAGTTGTCGGACGGGGGACCTTCTATAGCAATCAGCCCCAGCATTTT. Translating gives CASSVVVGRGTFYSNQPQHF.

The chain links TRBV2 to TRBJ1-5; 9 bases fit TRBD1. The length of the CDR3 is 15 residues. Germline V gene data show CDR1 as SNHLY and CDR2 as FYNNEI. Trimming at V came to 5 bases and at J to 7 bases, leaving 9 bases not matched to a gene. This chain's CDR3 is CASSPMDRGRQPQHF. The CDR3 DNA is TGTGCCAGCAGTCCCATGGACAGGGGACGACAGCCCCAGCATTTT.